Following are 30 T cell receptor beta chains from one sample sequenced in a study of cytomegalovirus exposure and HLA in healthy donors. 13 Jbeta primers and 60 Vbeta primers were used for the PCR. Sequenced by immunoSEQ multiplex PCR; TCRdb stores in-frame clones only, minus some. Here the sample spans 140,000 to 150,000 clones, 77% being singletons. Sequenced input: PBMCs. The receptor source for this set is a male donor in good health and CMV-seronegative.

This clone has more than one count but fewer than ten. The CDR3 loop is CASSLKQGNYEQYF. The DNA for the CDR3 is TGTGCCAGCAGCTTGAAACAGGGTAACTACGAGCAGTACTTC. V usage is TRBV7-8 and J usage is TRBJ2-7, with D tentatively TRBD1 (6 bases). The CDR3 is 14 residues long. V dropped 3 bases and J dropped 3 bases, with 12 bases sitting between them. The germline V gene encodes CDR1 SGHVS and CDR2 FQNEAQ.

The chain carries TRBV18 and TRBJ2-7, with 7 positions matching TRBD1. Trimming at V came to 6 bases and at J to 9 bases, leaving 14 bases not matched to a gene. The CDR3 runs to 14 residues. Germline CDR1 reads KGHSH; CDR2 reads LQKENI. The CDR3 protein is CASSMPETGSGQYF. CDR3 sequence (DNA): TGTGCCAGCTCCATGCCTGAGACAGGGAGTGGGCAGTACTTC. Full variable domain (missing parts from reference TRBV18 and TRBJ2-7): NAGVMQNPRHLVRRRGQEARLRCSPMKGHSHVYWYRQLPEEGLKFMVYLQKENIIDESGMPKERFSAEFPKEGPSILRIQQVVRGDSAAYFCASSMPETGSGQYFGPGTRLTVT.

The rearrangement joins TRBV10-3 to TRBJ2-7; D is possibly TRBD1 (6 bases). The CDR3 is 13 residues long. Germline V gives CDR1 ENHRY, CDR2 SYGVKD. Trimming pared 4 bases from V and 4 bases from J, leaving 11 bases between. The CDR3 DNA reads as TGTGCCATCAGTGGCCGGGACACTTACGAGCAGTACTTC. It is translated as CAISGRDTYEQYF.

This clone was detected only a few times. The chain combines TRBV6-1 with TRBJ2-1; D perhaps matches TRBD2 (6 bases). The CDR3 consists of 14 residues. Germline values: CDR1 MNHNS, CDR2 SASEGT. Trimming took 1 base from V and 6 from J, leaving 10 bases between them. The CDR3 loop is CASSEGLERNEQFF. The CDR3 bases are TGTGCCAGCAGTGAAGGACTAGAACGCAATGAGCAGTTCTTC.

The chain has TRBV18 and TRBJ2-5; 7 bases match TRBD1. Trimming at V came to 4 bases and at J to 5 bases, leaving 4 bases not matched to a gene. The CDR3 loop spans 13 amino acids. Germline CDR1 and CDR2: KGHSH and LQKENI. CDR3 sequence (DNA): TGTGCCAGCTCACAGGACAGGAAGGAGACCCAGTACTTC. Its translation is CASSQDRKETQYF. The full variable domain, its missing parts supplied by reference TRBV18 and TRBJ2-5, is NAGVMQNPRHLVRRRGQEARLRCSPMKGHSHVYWYRQLPEEGLKFMVYLQKENIIDESGMPKERFSAEFPKEGPSILRIQQVVRGDSAAYFCASSQDRKETQYFGPGTRLLVL.

The sample holds a few counts of this clone. Other DNA sequences in the same sample also yield this CDR3. The chain couples TRBV6-6 to TRBJ2-1, with 7 bases matching TRBD1. The V and J ends lost 6 bases and 6 bases, in that order; junction bases with no gene match: 8. This CDR3 has 14 residues. CDR1 is MNHNY, CDR2 SVGAGI, per germline (reference sequence). The CDR3, as DNA: TGTGCCAGCAGATATACAGGGGCCCTCAATGAGCAGTTCTTC. This encodes CASRYTGALNEQFF.

The chain has TRBV19 and TRBJ2-3; no clear D gene. V was shortened by 4 bases and J by 5 bases, with 7 bases between the two germline ends. The CDR3 totals 12 residues. Germline lookup yields CDR1 LNHDA and CDR2 SQIVND (reference sequence). CDR3 amino acids: CASSKFGDTQYF. The CDR3 bases are TGTGCCAGTAGTAAGTTCGGAGATACGCAGTATTTT.

This chain links TRBV5-1 with TRBJ2-1, with 15 nucleotides matching TRBD2. The CDR3 totals 15 residues. V trimming: 4 bases; J trimming: 8 bases; junction bases outside the gene matches: 4. CDR1 is SGHRS, CDR2 YFSETQ, per germline. In nucleotides, the CDR3 is TGCGCCAGCAGCCCCAGGACTAGCGGGAGGGATGAGCAGTTCTTC. It translates to CASSPRTSGRDEQFF.

The chain links TRBV19 to TRBJ1-4; D not certain. CDR3 length equals 11 residues. Germline lookup yields CDR1 LNHDA and CDR2 SQIVND (reference sequence). The V gene lost 3 bases and the J gene lost 8 bases, with 4 bases spanning the gap. DNA of the CDR3: TGTGCCAGTAGTATCCTAGAAAAACTGTTTTTT. Residues: CASSILEKLFF. The variable domain in full, with the rest retrieved from reference TRBV19 and TRBJ1-4, is DGGITQSPKYLFRKEGQNVTLSCEQNLNHDAMYWYRQDPGQGLRLIYYSQIVNDFQKGDIAEGYSVSREKKESFPLTVTSAQKNPTAFYLCASSILEKLFFGSGTQLSVL.

This chain joins TRBV5-6 and TRBJ2-1; D may be TRBD2 (5 bases). CDR3 length equals 16 residues. With 0 bases removed from V and 0 bases from J, the gap between germline ends came to 10 bases. In germline, CDR1 is SGHDT, CDR2 YYEEEE. In DNA, the CDR3 is TGTGCCAGCAGCTTGGAGGCGGGCTACTCCTACAATGAGCAGTTCTTC. Translated, it gives CASSLEAGYSYNEQFF.

This sequence joins TRBV7-9 and TRBJ2-3, with D uncertain. Trimming left V 2 bases short and J 5 bases short, with 5 bases between. CDR1 SEHNR and CDR2 FQNEAQ come from the germline V gene (reference sequence). This CDR3 spans 12 amino acids. The CDR3 loop is CASSLTGDTQYF. CDR3 DNA sequence: TGTGCCAGCAGCTTAACTGGAGATACGCAGTATTTT.

V is TRBV7-2 and J is TRBJ1-4; 7 positions agree with TRBD1. Trimming removed 2 bases from V and 0 bases from J; junction bases left unmatched: 6. This CDR3 is 17 amino acids long. CDR1 is SGHTA, CDR2 FQGNSA, per germline. As DNA, the CDR3 is TGTGCCAGCAGCTTACTGACAGGGATGTCAACTAATGAAAAACTGTTTTTT. Translation gives CASSLLTGMSTNEKLFF.

The V gene is TRBV5-4, the J gene TRBJ2-7, with a weak D call TRBD2 (6 bases). CDR3 length: 15 amino acids. The V gene's germline CDR1 is SGHNT and CDR2 YYREEE (reference sequence). V was shortened by 4 bases and J by 0 bases, with 14 bases between the two germline ends. The CDR3 sequence is CASSPSAGSSYEQYF. Written as DNA, the CDR3 is TGTGCCAGCAGCCCTTCAGCGGGTAGCTCCTACGAGCAGTACTTC.

CDR3 nucleotide sequence: TGTGCCAGCAAAGCTATGGCGGGGCTAGTCCTTACTGGGGCCAACGTCCTGACTTTC. Protein sequence: CASKAMAGLVLTGANVLTF. V usage is TRBV7-8 and J usage is TRBJ2-6, with a possible D match to TRBD2 (6 bases). The CDR3 contains 19 residues. The V end was cut by 7 bases, the J end by 2 bases, with 24 bases between. CDR1 SGHVS and CDR2 FQNEAQ come from the germline V gene.

This chain joins TRBV2 and TRBJ2-3, with D maybe TRBD2 (5 bases). Germline lookup yields CDR1 SNHLY and CDR2 FYNNEI. V lost 5 bases and J 2 bases, leaving 11 bases between the germline ends. The CDR3 consists of 14 residues. CDR3 bases: TGTGCCAGCAGTAGGACTTTTCTCACAGATACGCAGTATTTT. Protein product: CASSRTFLTDTQYF.

J is TRBJ2-5 and V is TRBV5-1, with D possibly being TRBD1 (5 bases). Germline loops: CDR1 SGHRS, CDR2 YFSETQ. V shed 0 bases and J shed 5 bases, with 14 bases lying between them. The CDR3 loop spans 15 amino acids. For the CDR3, the DNA is TGCGCCAGCAGCTTGGAGGGCAGGGATTGGGAGACCCAGTACTTC. This encodes CASSLEGRDWETQYF.

This chain uses TRBV12-5 with TRBJ2-5; 13 nucleotides line up with TRBD2. Germline CDR1 reads LGHNT; CDR2 reads FRNRAP. J gave up 1 base and V 1 base, and 0 bases lay outside the gene matches. This CDR3 spans 16 amino acids. The CDR3 nucleotides are TGTGCTAGTGGTTTGGGACTAGCGGGGGGCCAAGAGACCCAGTACTTC. It yields the protein CASGLGLAGGQETQYF.

The CDR3 region is CASSLRTGSYGYTF. The CDR3 DNA sequence: TGTGCCAGCAGTTTACGAACAGGGAGCTATGGCTACACCTTC. The chain couples TRBV27 to TRBJ1-2, with D perhaps TRBD1 (6 bases). The CDR3 length is 14 residues. V was shortened by 2 bases and J by 4 bases, with 11 bases between the two germline ends. Germline lookup yields CDR1 MNHEY and CDR2 SMNVEV (reference sequence).

The chain carries TRBV7-6 and TRBJ2-5; no reliable D call. Germline assignment: CDR1 SGHVS and CDR2 FNYEAQ. V lost 2 bases to trimming and J lost 2 bases, with 6 bases between them. The length of the CDR3 is 13 residues. The CDR3 is CASSLIQQETQYF. The CDR3 DNA sequence: TGTGCCAGCAGCTTAATACAGCAAGAGACCCAGTACTTC.

The chain couples TRBV2 to TRBJ2-1; D perhaps matches TRBD1 (6 bases). The V end was cut by 10 bases, the J end by 7 bases, with 20 bases between. Germline V gene data show CDR1 as SNHLY and CDR2 as FYNNEI. The CDR3 runs 14 residues. The CDR3 nucleotides read TGTGCCAACTCGCCCGACAGGCCCCGTAATGAGCAGTTCTTC. It translates to CANSPDRPRNEQFF.

The chain is built from TRBV28 and TRBJ2-1; a possible D gene is TRBD2 (6 bases). Trimming removed 4 bases at V and 5 bases at J, with 15 bases between. This CDR3 is built from 15 residues. The V gene's germline CDR1 is MDHEN and CDR2 SYDVKM. CDR3 residues: CASSYPYTGDNEQFF. The CDR3 bases are TGTGCCAGCAGTTACCCCTACACGGGGGACAATGAGCAGTTCTTC.

The J gene is TRBJ2-1, the V gene TRBV6-5; D might be TRBD1 (5 bases). The CDR3 length is 15 residues. In germline, CDR1 is MNHEY, CDR2 SVGAGI. Deletions cut 0 bases from V and 0 bases from J, with 6 bases between. The CDR3 protein is CASSYSQGSYNEQFF. The CDR3 region has the DNA TGTGCCAGCAGTTACTCCCAGGGCTCCTACAATGAGCAGTTCTTC.

This clone was found a few times. The chain is built from TRBV6-1 and TRBJ2-5; 7 nucleotides align to TRBD1. CDR1 and CDR2 from the germline V gene are MNHNS and SASEGT. CDR3 length: 13 amino acids. J was trimmed by 2 bases and V by 5 bases; bases with no gene match: 2. CDR3 protein: CASSKQGQETQYF. The DNA for the CDR3 is TGTGCCAGCAGTAAACAGGGGCAAGAGACCCAGTACTTC.

The rearrangement uses TRBV4-1 and TRBJ2-1, with a weak D call TRBD1 (6 bases). The V and J ends lost 1 base and 5 bases respectively, with 9 bases between them. The CDR3 is made up of 14 amino acids. From germline, CDR1 is MGHRA and CDR2 YSYEKL. DNA for the CDR3: TGCGCCAGCAGCCAAGGCGACAGGAACAATGAGCAGTTCTTC. Translated, it gives CASSQGDRNNEQFF.

The CDR3 DNA reads TGTGCCAGCAGCCCTAGCGGGAGGGCCAAGTACTTC. Residues: CASSPSGRAKYF. This chain connects TRBV7-2 to TRBJ2-7, with TRBD2 identical over 12 bases. The trim removed 5 bases at V and 11 bases at J, leaving 4 bases unmatched. The CDR3 has 12 amino acids. CDR1 is SGHTA and CDR2 is FQGNSA in the germline V gene.

This clone was detected only once. The chain has TRBV19 and TRBJ2-3, with D maybe TRBD2 (6 bases). V lost 4 bases and J 6 bases, leaving 20 bases between the germline ends. The CDR3 is 16 amino acids. Germline V gene sequence: CDR1 LNHDA, CDR2 SQIVND (reference sequence). CDR3: CASSRRVDTRGDTQYF. The CDR3 nucleotides are TGTGCCAGTAGTAGAAGAGTCGATACTCGGGGGGATACGCAGTATTTT.

This clone has a single count. The rearrangement uses TRBV5-4 and TRBJ2-5; the match to TRBD1 covers 8 bases. CDR1 and CDR2 from the germline V gene are SGHNT and YYREEE (reference sequence). The CDR3 has 16 residues. J lost 4 bases, V lost 0 bases, and 8 bases had no gene match. The CDR3 is CASSLDPGGLGETQYF. The CDR3 DNA reads TGTGCCAGCAGCTTGGATCCAGGGGGCTTGGGAGAGACCCAGTACTTC. Supplemented by reference TRBV5-4 and TRBJ2-5, the full variable domain reads ETGVTQSPTHLIKTRGQQVTLRCSSQSGHNTVSWYQQALGQGPQFIFQYYREEENGRGNFPPRFSGLQFPNYSSELNVNALELDDSALYLCASSLDPGGLGETQYFGPGTRLLVL.

This chain connects TRBV7-6 to TRBJ2-5, with 7 bases aligning to TRBD2. The CDR3 is made up of 16 amino acids. Germline V gives CDR1 SGHVS, CDR2 FNYEAQ. V trimming: 4 bases; J trimming: 11 bases; junction bases outside the gene matches: 19. CDR3 residues: CASSSLLTSTGEEQYF. CDR3 bases: TGTGCCAGCAGCTCCCTATTGACTAGCACGGGGGAGGAGCAGTACTTC.

The rearrangement joins TRBV27 to TRBJ2-7, with 8 bases lining up with TRBD1. This CDR3 comprises 11 residues. V was clipped by 7 bases and J by 7 bases; unmatched bases: 3. Germline V gene lookup returns CDR1 MNHEY and CDR2 SMNVEV (reference sequence). The CDR3 nucleotides read TGTGCCAGCATCAGGGGGCGGGAGCAGTACTTC. As protein: CASIRGREQYF.

V is TRBV19 and J is TRBJ1-2; 8 positions match TRBD1. Germline trimming cut 6 bases from V and 6 bases from J; bases unmatched to any gene: 9. CDR3 length equals 14 residues. CDR1 is LNHDA, CDR2 SQIVND, per germline (reference sequence). The CDR3 protein is CASRFDRGYHGYTF. For the CDR3, the DNA is TGTGCCAGTAGATTCGACAGGGGTTACCATGGCTACACCTTC.